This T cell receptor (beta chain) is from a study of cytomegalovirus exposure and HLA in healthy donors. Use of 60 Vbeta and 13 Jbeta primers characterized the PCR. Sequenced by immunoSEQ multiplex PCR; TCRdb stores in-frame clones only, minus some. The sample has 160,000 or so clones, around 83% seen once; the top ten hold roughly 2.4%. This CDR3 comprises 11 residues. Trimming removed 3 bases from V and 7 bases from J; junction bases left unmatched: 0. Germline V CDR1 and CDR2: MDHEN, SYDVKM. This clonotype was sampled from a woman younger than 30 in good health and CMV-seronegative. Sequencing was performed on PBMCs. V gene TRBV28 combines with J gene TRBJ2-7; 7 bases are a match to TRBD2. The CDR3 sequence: CASSLGLEQYF. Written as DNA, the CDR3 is TGTGCCAGCAGTTTGGGACTAGAGCAGTACTTC.